This TCR beta chain was observed in a study of response to subunit inactivated influenza vaccine. The study's findings and limits: Researchers suggested that each seasonal influenza vaccination recruits few new T cells.

This clonotype was detected ten times or more. Antigen: not known. TCRdb ran MiXCR on the RT-PCR reads and lists one entry per CDR3 protein. Here the sample spans hundreds of thousands of distinct CDR3 sequences, 6.5% to 8% being singletons. CDR1 is MNHNY, CDR2 SVGAGI, per germline (reference sequence). There are 12 residues in the CDR3. V was trimmed by 6 bases and J by 5 bases, leaving 8 bases between them. The receptor comes from a man aged 50 to 75 who received an inactivated influenza vaccine. This sample comprised PBMCs from blood, obtained about 23 months after vaccination. The chain uses TRBV6-6 and TRBJ2-4; D ambiguous. In DNA, the CDR3 is TGTGCCAGCAGCCAGATTCAAAACATTCAGTACTTC. It specifies CASSQIQNIQYF.